The clone carrying this T cell receptor (beta chain) was seen only a few times. This sample was taken from a study of shared T cell receptors in the human thymus. This CDR3 region has 11 residues. The germline V and J ends were trimmed by 7 bases and 1 base, with 7 bases remaining between them. Germline V lookup: CDR1 DFQATT, CDR2 SNEGSKA (reference sequence). Here immunoSEQ multiplex PCR was the method, and the copy in TCRdb shows in-frame clones only, minus some. The data contain approximately 760,000 clones, approximately 85% of them singletons. These data are also associated with another study on human thymus T cells. That work states: Thymus pieces cut out during corrective heart surgery were the tissue that was used. V and J gene usage appeared biased in thymic and blood repertoires.

The chain has TRBV20-1 and TRBJ1-1; D not resolved. Sample: thymocytes. The sequence was collected from a girl under three years old with a congenital heart defect. The CDR3 sequence: CSGRRNTEAFF. The DNA for the CDR3 is TGCAGTGGGAGACGGAACACTGAAGCTTTCTTT.